This is a list of T cell receptor beta chains from one sample in a study of blood T cell repertoires in COVID-19. TCRdb's copy holds only in-frame clones and misses some; the assay was immunoSEQ multiplex PCR. The sample shows under 250,000 clones, approximately 83% of them seen only once. The sample comprised peripheral blood. These receptors came from a middle-aged woman with active or convalescent COVID-19. Each CDR3 is given with its conserved first and last residue. The order of the fields is D gene, V gene, clone size, J gene, CDR3 DNA, CDR3 protein. The D gene is left open where the match is weak. Size tells how often a clone was seen (once, few, many) or the class of an expanded clone, and some rows leave it out.

>TRBD2|TRBV5-1|-|TRBJ2-2
TGCGCCAGCACCCAAGGGACTAGGAACACCGGGGAGCTGTTTTTT
CASTQGTRNTGELFF
>TRBD2|TRBV5-1|-|TRBJ2-5
TGCGCCAGCAGATCCGGGACTAGCGGGTACCAAGAGACCCAGTACTTC
CASRSGTSGYQETQYF
>-|TRBV28|-|TRBJ2-1
TGTGCCAGCACGGCCTGGGGGACATTGAGCAATGAGCAGTTCTTC
CASTAWGTLSNEQFF
>-|TRBV30|-|TRBJ1-4
TGTGCCTGGGGGATACAGGACAAACTGTTTTTT
CAWGIQDKLFF
>TRBD1|TRBV9|-|TRBJ2-7
TGTGCCAGCAGCGTAGCCCCTAGGACAGGGGACGAGCAGTACTTC
CASSVAPRTGDEQYF
>-|TRBV29-1|-|TRBJ1-1
TGCAGCGTTGTACGGTCATCTCCTGAAGCTTTCTTT
CSVVRSSPEAFF
>-|TRBV5-4|-|TRBJ2-5
TGTGCCAGCAGCCCCCAGGGAGGAAGGCAAGAGACCCAGTACTTC
CASSPQGGRQETQYF
>-|TRBV4-1|-|TRBJ1-1
TGCGCCAGCAGCCAACCAGGGACAATCAACACTGAAGCTTTCTTT
CASSQPGTINTEAFF
>TRBD1|TRBV6-2/TRBV6-3|once|TRBJ2-3
TGTGCCAGCAGTTACCTGGGACAGGTCACAGATACGCAGTATTTT
CASSYLGQVTDTQYF
>TRBD1|TRBV28|few|TRBJ1-2
TGTGCCTCGACCCCACAGGGGGGGGGTGGCTACACCTTC
CASTPQGGGGYTF
>TRBD1|TRBV14|-|TRBJ1-1
TGTGCCAGCAGCCAAGATCTCGGCAGGGGGACTGAAGCTTTCTTT
CASSQDLGRGTEAFF
>-|TRBV5-1|-|TRBJ1-1
TGCGCCAGCAGCTTGGCTTCGGACACTGAAGCTTTCTTT
CASSLASDTEAFF
>-|TRBV6-5|-|TRBJ1-5
TGTGCCAGCACCCCACAGCCGCTCAATCAGCCCCAGCATTTT
CASTPQPLNQPQHF
>TRBD2|TRBV10-3|-|TRBJ2-7
TGTGCCATCATCCGGGGACTAGCGGGAGAGGGGGAGCAGTACTTC
CAIIRGLAGEGEQYF
>TRBD1|TRBV24-1|once|TRBJ1-2
TGTGCCACCAGTGATTTCGGCAGGGGGCTGGATGGCTACACCTTC
CATSDFGRGLDGYTF
>TRBD2|TRBV30|-|TRBJ2-3
TGTGCCTGGAGACCGGGACTAGCGCCAGATACGCAGTATTTT
CAWRPGLAPDTQYF
>-|TRBV2|-|TRBJ2-5
TGTGCCAGCAGCAGGGGGGTGGGAGAGACCCAGTACTTC
CASSRGVGETQYF
>TRBD1|TRBV28|few|TRBJ1-6
TGTGCCAGCACTCGACAGGGGAATTCACCCCTCCACTTT
CASTRQGNSPLHF
>TRBD2|TRBV5-8|-|TRBJ2-7
TGTGCCAGCAGACTAGCGGGAGGGGTTGGCTACGAGCAGTACTTC
CASRLAGGVGYEQYF
>-|TRBV29-1|-|TRBJ1-1
TGCAGCGCCTGGCGAACGGAGGACACTGAAGCTTTCTTT
CSAWRTEDTEAFF
>-|TRBV30|-|TRBJ1-1
TGTGCCTGGTCGTCAGGGTCGGGTCCCTACACTGAAGCTTTCTTT
CAWSSGSGPYTEAFF
>TRBD2|TRBV7-8|-|TRBJ2-2
TGTGCCAGCAGCTTAAGATCAGCGGGGGTAAACACCGGGGAGCTGTTTTTT
CASSLRSAGVNTGELFF
>TRBD2|TRBV5-1|-|TRBJ2-5
TGCGCCAGCAGCCGTGCCGGGACTAGCGGACAAGAGACCCAGTACTTC
CASSRAGTSGQETQYF
>-|TRBV6-5|-|TRBJ2-2
TGTGCCAGCAGGGTTCAGGGGACCGGGGAGCTGTTTTTT
CASRVQGTGELFF
>-|TRBV4-1|few|TRBJ1-4
TGCGCCAGCAGCCAAGATGGTTACAGGGAATTAATTGAAAAACTGTTTTTT
CASSQDGYRELIEKLFF
>-|TRBV2|-|TRBJ2-6
TGTGCCAGCAGTGAAAACGGGGGTGGGGCCAACGTCCTGACTTTC
CASSENGGGANVLTF
>-|TRBV18|-|TRBJ1-3
TGTGCCAGCTCACCAGCCCCAAACTCGGGAAACACCATATATTTT
CASSPAPNSGNTIYF
>-|TRBV25-1|-|TRBJ1-5
TGTGCCGCCGGTAGCAATCAGCCCCAGCATTTT
CAAGSNQPQHF
>-|TRBV7-9|-|TRBJ1-1
TGTGCCAGCAGCCTGGGGGGGACCACTGAAGCTTTCTTT
CASSLGGTTEAFF
>TRBD2|TRBV5-4|-|TRBJ2-7
TGTGCCAGCAGCTTGGCGGCTAGCGGGACCTACGAGCAGTACTTC
CASSLAASGTYEQYF
>-|TRBV19|once|TRBJ1-2
TGTGCCAGTAGTATAGGCGCGAGGAGCTCCACCTTC
CASSIGARSSTF
>TRBD1|TRBV10-3|once|TRBJ2-1
TGTGCCATCAGTGAGCTCCGGGACAGGTCGGGCAATGAGCAGTTCTTC
CAISELRDRSGNEQFF
>-|TRBV5-6|-|TRBJ2-1
TGTGCCAGCAAAAGCGTGGACTACTCCTACAATGAGCAGTTCTTC
CASKSVDYSYNEQFF
>TRBD1|TRBV7-7|-|TRBJ2-2
TGTGCTAGCAGCAGATGGACAGGGGGCTCGGGCACCGGGGAGCTGTTTTTT
CASSRWTGGSGTGELFF
>TRBD1|TRBV27|-|TRBJ1-2
TGTGCCAGCAGTTTATTCTCCTCGGGACAGGGGTACTATGGCTACACCTTC
CASSLFSSGQGYYGYTF
>TRBD1|TRBV4-3|-|TRBJ2-2
TGCGCCAGCAGCCAAGATTTACAGGGGGCTGGCACCGGGGAGCTGTTTTTT
CASSQDLQGAGTGELFF
>-|TRBV2|-|TRBJ1-5
TGTGCCAGCAGTGAAAGGGGGACACTTGTCAATCAGCCCCAGCATTTT
CASSERGTLVNQPQHF
>TRBD1|TRBV10-3|-|TRBJ1-2
TGTGCCATCAGTGACTCCCCGGGACAGGGGGCTGCACATGGCTACACCTTC
CAISDSPGQGAAHGYTF
>TRBD2|TRBV24-1|-|TRBJ2-5
TGTGCCACCAGTGAAAGACTAGCGGGGATACAAGAGACCCAGTACTTC
CATSERLAGIQETQYF
>-|TRBV11-2|few|TRBJ1-3
TGTGCCAGCAGCTCCCTCAGAACTACCGGAAACACCATATATTTT
CASSSLRTTGNTIYF
>TRBD1|TRBV2|few|TRBJ2-7
TGTGCCACCCGGGACAGGGGCTACGAGCAGTACTTC
CATRDRGYEQYF
>-|TRBV7-2|-|TRBJ2-7
TGTGCCAGCAGCTTAGAGGGACTCCTATACGAGCAGTACTTC
CASSLEGLLYEQYF
>TRBD2|TRBV5-1|-|TRBJ2-7
TGCGCCAGCAGCTTGGGAATAGCGGGGGGCTACGAGCAGTACTTC
CASSLGIAGGYEQYF
>TRBD1|TRBV5-1|-|TRBJ2-7
TGCGCCAGCAGCTTGGAAATGACAGGGAGCTCCTACGAGCAGTACTTC
CASSLEMTGSSYEQYF
>TRBD1|TRBV5-1|-|TRBJ2-5
TGCGCCAGCAGCTTGGGCCGGACAGGGGTAGAGACCCAGTACTTC
CASSLGRTGVETQYF
>-|TRBV30|-|TRBJ1-4
TGTGCCTGGAGTCTCAGAGAAAAACTGTTTTTT
CAWSLREKLFF
>TRBD2|TRBV28|-|TRBJ2-3
TGTGCCACTACTAGCGGGGGTCACACAGATACGCAGTATTTT
CATTSGGHTDTQYF
>-|TRBV5-1|-|TRBJ2-3
TGCGCCAGCAGCTTGGAACAGGAGGGGCATGATACGCAGTATTTT
CASSLEQEGHDTQYF
>-|TRBV5-1|-|TRBJ1-1
TGCGCCAGCGACCTCATGCCGGGGAACACTGAAGCTTTCTTT
CASDLMPGNTEAFF
>TRBD1|TRBV6-6|-|TRBJ2-5
TGTGCCAGCAGTACCAAGGACAGGGTGGGAGAGACCCAGTACTTC
CASSTKDRVGETQYF